This T cell receptor (beta chain) was sequenced for a study of blood T cell repertoires in COVID-19. Across the whole study: Material from acute and convalescent COVID-19 was sourced from the United States, Italy and Spain. Nucleic acid was either cDNA or gDNA, and it came from T cells, B-cell-depleted T cells, or PBMCs.

Repertoires were generated with immunoSEQ multiplex PCR, while TCRdb's copy carries only in-frame clones and drops some. Of hundreds of thousands of clones in the sample, around nine tenths were seen once. There are 15 residues in the CDR3. V shed 4 bases and J 1 base; nucleotides not matched to a gene: 6. The germline V gene encodes CDR1 SGHRS and CDR2 YFSETQ. The sequencing input was peripheral blood. This sequence was found in a human donor in a cohort sampled during active COVID-19. The V call is TRBV5-1, the J call TRBJ1-1; TRBD1 aligns across 8 bases. The CDR3 region has the DNA TGCGCCAGCAGCCCCGCCGGGACAGGGAACACTGAAGCTTTCTTT. It yields the protein CASSPAGTGNTEAFF. Combining the CDR3 with reference TRBV5-1 and TRBJ1-1 gives the whole variable domain KAGVTQTPRYLIKTRGQQVTLSCSPISGHRSVSWYQQTPGQGLQFLFEYFSETQRNKGNFPGRFSGRQFSNSRSEMNVSTLELGDSALYLCASSPAGTGNTEAFFGQGTRLTVV.